The 4 T cell receptor beta chains given below trace back to one sample, sequenced in a study of cytomegalovirus exposure and HLA in healthy donors. The PCR ran on 60 Vbeta and 13 Jbeta primers. The assay was immunoSEQ multiplex PCR, and TCRdb's table has in-frame clones only and misses some. This sample has around 91,000 clones, with approximately 78% found just once. Sample: PBMCs. The receptors here all came from a woman aged 40 to 49 in good health and CMV-seropositive.

This clone was counted between two and nine times. CDR3 in DNA: TGTGCCAGCAGTTTGTTGAGGGACTCGACCTACAATGAGCAGTTCTTC. Translated: CASSLLRDSTYNEQFF. The V gene is TRBV28, the J gene TRBJ2-1, with D tentatively TRBD2 (6 bases). In germline, CDR1 is MDHEN, CDR2 SYDVKM. Trimming took off 3 bases at V and 2 bases at J, with 14 bases between the two ends. The CDR3 is 16 amino acids.

CDR3 residues: CAWGWGDRNTGELFF. The CDR3 nucleotides read TGTGCCTGGGGTTGGGGGGACAGGAACACCGGGGAGCTGTTTTTT. The chain recombines TRBV30 with TRBJ2-2; D is possibly TRBD1 (7 bases). The V and J ends lost 5 bases and 1 base respectively, with 14 bases between them. CDR3 length: 15 residues. Germline CDR1 reads GTSNPN; CDR2 reads SVGIG (reference sequence). The entire variable domain, with the rest obtained from reference TRBV30 and TRBJ2-2, is as follows: SQTIHQWPATLVQPVGSPLSLECTVEGTSNPNLYWYRQAAGRGLQLLFYSVGIGQISSEVPQNLSASRPQDRQFILSSKKLLLSDSGFYLCAWGWGDRNTGELFFGEGSRLTVL.

This clone was counted a single time. The chain carries TRBV21-1 and TRBJ2-7; TRBD1, the D gene given by the table, was not confirmed from the DNA. TRBV21-1 is flagged as a pseudogene. This CDR3 is 15 amino acids long. CDR3 sequence: CASSKKNTTRYEQYF. The CDR3 nucleotides read TGTGCCAGCAGCAAAAAAAATACGACACGCTACGAGCAGTACTTC.

The chain combines TRBV7-9 with TRBJ2-3; the match to TRBD2 covers 9 bases. The CDR3 has 19 residues. The junction had 15 bases not matched to a gene; V was cut back by 1 base and J by 4 bases. Germline-derived CDR1 and CDR2 are SEHNR and FQNEAQ (reference sequence). CDR3 amino acids: CASSLGGTSNWAVADTQYF. The CDR3 bases are TGTGCCAGCAGCTTAGGTGGGACTAGCAATTGGGCCGTCGCAGATACGCAGTATTTT.